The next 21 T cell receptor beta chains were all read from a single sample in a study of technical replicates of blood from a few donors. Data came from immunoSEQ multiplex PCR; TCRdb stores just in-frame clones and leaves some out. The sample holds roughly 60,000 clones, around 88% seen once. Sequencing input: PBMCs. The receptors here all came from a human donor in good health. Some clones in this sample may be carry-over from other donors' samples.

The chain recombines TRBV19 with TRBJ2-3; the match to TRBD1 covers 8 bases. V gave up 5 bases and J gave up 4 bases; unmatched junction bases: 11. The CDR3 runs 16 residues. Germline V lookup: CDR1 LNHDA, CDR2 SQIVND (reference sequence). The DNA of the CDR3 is TGTGCCAGTAGTGATGCACCCGGGACAGGCGCAGATACGCAGTATTTT. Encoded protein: CASSDAPGTGADTQYF.

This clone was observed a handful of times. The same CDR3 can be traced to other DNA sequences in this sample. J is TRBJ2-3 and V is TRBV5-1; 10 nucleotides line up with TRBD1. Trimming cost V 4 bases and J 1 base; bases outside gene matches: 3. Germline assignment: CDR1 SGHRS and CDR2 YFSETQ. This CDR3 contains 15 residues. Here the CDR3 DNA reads TGCGCCAGCAGCACCGGACAGGGGGGCACAGATACGCAGTATTTT. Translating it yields CASSTGQGGTDTQYF.

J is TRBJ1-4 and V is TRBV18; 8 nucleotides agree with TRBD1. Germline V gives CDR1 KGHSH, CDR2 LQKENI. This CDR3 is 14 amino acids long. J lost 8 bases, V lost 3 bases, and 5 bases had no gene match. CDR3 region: CASSPPTGDEKLFF. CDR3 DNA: TGTGCCAGCTCACCCCCGACAGGGGACGAAAAACTGTTTTTT. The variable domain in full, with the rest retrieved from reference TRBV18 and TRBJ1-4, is NAGVMQNPRHLVRRRGQEARLRCSPMKGHSHVYWYRQLPEEGLKFMVYLQKENIIDESGMPKERFSAEFPKEGPSILRIQQVVRGDSAAYFCASSPPTGDEKLFFGSGTQLSVL.

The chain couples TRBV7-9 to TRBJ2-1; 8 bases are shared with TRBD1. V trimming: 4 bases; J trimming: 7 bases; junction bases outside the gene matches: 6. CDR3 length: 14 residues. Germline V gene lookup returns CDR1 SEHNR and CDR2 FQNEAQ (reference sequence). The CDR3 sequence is CASSSRQGRNEQFF. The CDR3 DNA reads TGTGCCAGCAGCTCTCGACAGGGGCGTAATGAGCAGTTCTTC.

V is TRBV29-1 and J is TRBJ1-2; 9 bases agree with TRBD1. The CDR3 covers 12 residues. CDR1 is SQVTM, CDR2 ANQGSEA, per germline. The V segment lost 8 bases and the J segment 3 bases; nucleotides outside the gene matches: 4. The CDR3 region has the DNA TGCAGCATCCGGGACAGGGACTATGGCTACACCTTC. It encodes CSIRDRDYGYTF.

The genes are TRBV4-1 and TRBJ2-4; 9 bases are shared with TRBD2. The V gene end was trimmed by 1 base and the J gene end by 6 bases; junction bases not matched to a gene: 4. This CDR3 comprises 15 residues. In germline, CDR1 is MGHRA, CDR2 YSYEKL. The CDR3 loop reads CASSQGETSGNIQYF. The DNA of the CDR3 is TGCGCCAGCAGCCAAGGGGAGACTAGCGGAAACATTCAGTACTTC.

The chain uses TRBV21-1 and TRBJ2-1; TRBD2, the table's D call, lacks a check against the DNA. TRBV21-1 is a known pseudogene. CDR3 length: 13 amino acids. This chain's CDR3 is CASSKAFGCEQFF. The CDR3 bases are TGTGCCAGCAGCAAAGCCTTCGGGTGTGAGCAGTTCTTC.

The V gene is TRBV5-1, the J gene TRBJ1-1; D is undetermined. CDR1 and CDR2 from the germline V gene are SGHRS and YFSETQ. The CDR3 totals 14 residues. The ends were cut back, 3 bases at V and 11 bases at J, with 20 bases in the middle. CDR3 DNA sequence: TGCGCCAGCAGCTCGACCTCCGGGTTTCGGAGGGCTTTCTTT. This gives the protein CASSSTSGFRRAFF.

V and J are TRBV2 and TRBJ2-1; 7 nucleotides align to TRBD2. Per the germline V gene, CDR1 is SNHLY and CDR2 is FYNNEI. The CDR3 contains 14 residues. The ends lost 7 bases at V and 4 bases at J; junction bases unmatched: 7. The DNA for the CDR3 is TGTGCCAGCAACGAAGCGGGACTATACAATGAGCAGTTCTTC. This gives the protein CASNEAGLYNEQFF.

The CDR3 coding sequence is TGTGCCAGCAGTCCCCGGGGCAGGGGGCGAGGAGGGAACACCATATATTTT. As protein: CASSPRGRGRGGNTIYF. The chain recombines TRBV28 with TRBJ1-3, with 8 bases that match TRBD1. The CDR3 spans 17 residues. Looked up from germline, CDR1 is MDHEN and CDR2 is SYDVKM. The junction had 16 bases not matched to a gene; V was cut back by 5 bases and J by 7 bases.

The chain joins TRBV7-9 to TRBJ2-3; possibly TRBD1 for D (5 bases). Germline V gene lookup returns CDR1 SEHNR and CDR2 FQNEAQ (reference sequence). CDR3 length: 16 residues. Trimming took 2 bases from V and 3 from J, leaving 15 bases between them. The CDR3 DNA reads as TGTGCCAGCAGCTTAAAAACAGGATTATGGACAGATACGCAGTATTTT. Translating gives CASSLKTGLWTDTQYF.

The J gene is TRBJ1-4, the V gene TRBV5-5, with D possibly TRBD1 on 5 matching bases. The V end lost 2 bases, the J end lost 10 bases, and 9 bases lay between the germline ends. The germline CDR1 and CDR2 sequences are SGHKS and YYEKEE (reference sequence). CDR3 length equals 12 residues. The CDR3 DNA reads TGTGCCAGCAGCTTAGAGCAGGGAAAACTGTTTTTT. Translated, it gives CASSLEQGKLFF.

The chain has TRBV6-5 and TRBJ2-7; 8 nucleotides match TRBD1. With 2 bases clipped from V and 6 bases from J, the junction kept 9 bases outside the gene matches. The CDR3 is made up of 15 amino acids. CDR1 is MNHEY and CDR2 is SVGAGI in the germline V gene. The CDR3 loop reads CASSYGRTGLGEQYF. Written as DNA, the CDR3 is TGTGCCAGCAGTTACGGTCGGACAGGGCTTGGCGAGCAGTACTTC.

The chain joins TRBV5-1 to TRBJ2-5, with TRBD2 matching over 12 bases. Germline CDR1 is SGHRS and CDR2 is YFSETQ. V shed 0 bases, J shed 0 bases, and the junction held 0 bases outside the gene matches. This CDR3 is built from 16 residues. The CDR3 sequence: CASSLGLAGDQETQYF. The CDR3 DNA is TGCGCCAGCAGCTTGGGACTAGCGGGGGACCAAGAGACCCAGTACTTC.

The DNA for the CDR3 is TGTGCCAGCTCACCGGGACAGGGAGCTGAAAAACTGTTTTTT. It is translated as CASSPGQGAEKLFF. The V call is TRBV18, the J call TRBJ1-4; 9 nucleotides match TRBD1. This CDR3 is 14 amino acids long. V dropped 3 bases and J dropped 7; count of bases not matched to a gene: 3. CDR1 and CDR2 from the germline V gene are KGHSH and LQKENI.

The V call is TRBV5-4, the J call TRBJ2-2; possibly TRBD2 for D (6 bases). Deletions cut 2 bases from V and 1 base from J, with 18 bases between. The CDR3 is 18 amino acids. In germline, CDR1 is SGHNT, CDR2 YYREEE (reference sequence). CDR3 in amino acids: CASSLTGTLSMNTGELFF. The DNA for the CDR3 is TGTGCCAGCAGCTTAACCGGGACTCTGTCGATGAACACCGGGGAGCTGTTTTTT.

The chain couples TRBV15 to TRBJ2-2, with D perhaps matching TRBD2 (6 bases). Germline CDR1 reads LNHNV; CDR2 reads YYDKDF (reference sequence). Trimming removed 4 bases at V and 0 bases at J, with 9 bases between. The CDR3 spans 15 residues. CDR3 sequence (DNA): TGTGCCACCAGCATGCGGGGATCGAACACCGGGGAGCTGTTTTTT. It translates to CATSMRGSNTGELFF.

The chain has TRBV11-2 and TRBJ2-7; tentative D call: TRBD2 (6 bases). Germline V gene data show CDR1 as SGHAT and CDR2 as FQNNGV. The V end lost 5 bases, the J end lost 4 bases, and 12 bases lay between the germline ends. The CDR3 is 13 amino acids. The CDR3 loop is CASSPGLRYEQYF. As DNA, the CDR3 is TGTGCCAGCAGCCCGGGACTCCGATACGAGCAGTACTTC. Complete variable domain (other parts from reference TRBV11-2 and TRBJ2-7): EAGVAQSPRYKIIEKRQSVAFWCNPISGHATLYWYQQILGQGPKLLIQFQNNGVVDDSQLPKDRFSAERLKGVDSTLKIQPAKLEDSAVYLCASSPGLRYEQYFGPGTRLTVT.

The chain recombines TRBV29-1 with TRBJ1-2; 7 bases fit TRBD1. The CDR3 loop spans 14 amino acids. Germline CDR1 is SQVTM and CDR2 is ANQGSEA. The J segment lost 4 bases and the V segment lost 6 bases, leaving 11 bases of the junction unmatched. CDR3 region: CSVEIPGQFYGYTF. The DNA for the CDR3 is TGCAGCGTCGAAATCCCGGGACAGTTCTATGGCTACACCTTC. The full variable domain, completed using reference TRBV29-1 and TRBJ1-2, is SAVISQKPSRDICQRGTSLTIQCQVDSQVTMMFWYRQQPGQSLTLIATANQGSEATYESGFVIDKFPISRPNLTFSTLTVSNMSPEDSSIYLCSVEIPGQFYGYTFGSGTRLTVV.

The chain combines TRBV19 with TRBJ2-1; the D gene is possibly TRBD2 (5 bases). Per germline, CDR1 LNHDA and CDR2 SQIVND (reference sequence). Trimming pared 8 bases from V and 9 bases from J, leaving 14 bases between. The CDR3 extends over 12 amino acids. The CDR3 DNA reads TGTGCCAGTCTTGAGGGATTGGGTGAGCAGTTCTTC. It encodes CASLEGLGEQFF. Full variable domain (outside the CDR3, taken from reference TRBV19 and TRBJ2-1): DGGITQSPKYLFRKEGQNVTLSCEQNLNHDAMYWYRQDPGQGLRLIYYSQIVNDFQKGDIAEGYSVSREKKESFPLTVTSAQKNPTAFYLCASLEGLGEQFFGPGTRLTVL.

In nucleotides, the CDR3 is TGCGCCAGCAGCCCTACGTGGACAGACCAAGAGACCCAGTACTTC. This codes for CASSPTWTDQETQYF. The V and J genes are TRBV4-1 and TRBJ2-5, with D perhaps matching TRBD1 (6 bases). The germline CDR1 and CDR2 sequences are MGHRA and YSYEKL. V was clipped by 4 bases and J by 0 bases, with 12 bases between them. The CDR3 contains 15 residues.